This T cell receptor beta chain was identified during a study of blood T cell repertoires in COVID-19. Study in general: Samples came from the United States, Italy and Spain, spanning acute and convalescent COVID-19. The analysed material was cDNA or gDNA that came from T cells, B-cell-depleted T cells, or PBMCs.

Per the study methods: Amplification with reference gene primers provided the estimates of nucleated cell counts. Produced via immunoSEQ multiplex PCR; TCRdb's table is partial and in-frame only. Clonal size and the V and J genes are those of that table, whereas D and trimming came from the DNA. In the table there are roughly 100,000 clones, approximately 91% of which are singletons. The CDR3 sequence is 15 residues long. Germline assignment: CDR1 LNHDA and CDR2 SQIVND (reference sequence). V shed 3 bases and J shed 2 bases, with 10 bases lying between them. The sequenced sample was peripheral blood. The chain employs TRBV19 and TRBJ2-2; D remains ambiguous. This receptor was identified in a man between 18 and 35 years old with acute or convalescent COVID-19. CDR3 DNA sequence: TGTGCCAGTAGTATCTCAAGCGCTAACACCGGGGAGCTGTTTTTT. Translation gives CASSISSANTGELFF. Supplemented by reference TRBV19 and TRBJ2-2, the full variable domain reads DGGITQSPKYLFRKEGQNVTLSCEQNLNHDAMYWYRQDPGQGLRLIYYSQIVNDFQKGDIAEGYSVSREKKESFPLTVTSAQKNPTAFYLCASSISSANTGELFFGEGSRLTVL.